A single sample gave rise to the 32 T cell receptor beta chains below, sequenced in a study of HIV-infected patients and healthy controls. No cell fractionation was done, so the repertoire covers all unsorted peripheral blood T cells. Reverse transcription used roughly 450 ng RNA and constant-region primers for alpha and beta. Using multiplexing indices, alpha and beta chain libraries were generated apart by chain-specific third strand synthesis. One entry per CDR3 protein, called by TCRdb with MiXCR from the 5' RACE reads. The sample lists over 15,000 distinct CDR3 sequences, around 5.5% occurring once. Sequences were obtained from blood. Every receptor here comes from an adult in good health.

This clonotype was counted at least ten times. This rearrangement joins TRBV6-2 or TRBV6-3 to TRBJ1-5; D call uncertain. The CDR3 length is 15 residues. V shed 10 bases and J shed 2 bases, with 18 bases lying between them. Germline CDR1 MNHEY, CDR2 SVGEGT. Written as DNA, the CDR3 is TGTGCCACCCGGGCCCCGGTGGTCGGCAATCAGCCCCAGCATTTT. It yields the protein CATRAPVVGNQPQHF.

In its sample, this clonotype ranks as medium-sized. The chain is built from TRBV2 and TRBJ1-5; D is perhaps TRBD1 (5 bases). Germline assignment: CDR1 SNHLY and CDR2 FYNNEI. This CDR3 is built from 14 residues. V was shortened by 2 bases and J by 6 bases, with 11 bases between the two germline ends. The CDR3 loop is CASSEKGRLQPQHF. DNA for the CDR3: TGTGCCAGCAGTGAAAAGGGGCGCCTTCAGCCCCAGCATTTT. The entire variable domain, with the rest obtained from reference TRBV2 and TRBJ1-5, is as follows: EPEVTQTPSHQVTQMGQEVILRCVPISNHLYFYWYRQILGQKVEFLVSFYNNEISEKSEIFDDQFSVERPDGSNFTLKIRSTKLEDSAMYFCASSEKGRLQPQHFGDGTRLSIL.

This clonotype was observed at least ten times. CDR3 loop: CASSPPGLPSYNEQFF. The CDR3 DNA reads as TGTGCCAGCTCACCCCCGGGACTCCCTTCCTACAATGAGCAGTTCTTC. This chain uses TRBV18 with TRBJ2-1; possibly TRBD2 for D (6 bases). V lost 3 bases and J 1 base, leaving 13 bases between the germline ends. This CDR3 is 16 amino acids long. The germline CDR1 and CDR2 sequences are KGHSH and LQKENI.

This clonotype was counted many times. This chain joins TRBV13 and TRBJ1-1, with D unclear. Germline V lookup: CDR1 PRHDT, CDR2 FYEKMQ (reference sequence). This CDR3 has 17 amino acids. With 5 bases removed from V and 1 base from J, the gap between germline ends came to 20 bases. The CDR3 nucleotides are TGTGCCAGCAGCACAAACGGGGTATTTGTCACGAACACTGAAGCTTTCTTT. It encodes CASSTNGVFVTNTEAFF.

This clonotype occurred many times. The junction departs from the called germline gene at one end, perhaps through a read error. V usage is TRBV20-1 and J usage is TRBJ2-7; 9 nucleotides line up with TRBD2. The CDR3 spans 11 residues. Germline V gene data show CDR1 as DFQATT and CDR2 as SNEGSKA (reference sequence). The CDR3 DNA reads as TGCAATGCTAGCGGGAACTACGAGCAGTACTTC. It is translated as CNASGNYEQYF.

This clonotype appeared many times. The chain links TRBV6-5 to TRBJ2-1, with D possibly being TRBD1 (5 bases). CDR1 is MNHEY, CDR2 SVGAGI, per germline. V was shortened by 4 bases and J by 6 bases, with 10 bases between the two germline ends. The CDR3 has 13 residues. In DNA form, the CDR3 reads TGTGCCAGCAGTTGGGGCGGTCTCAATGAGCAGTTCTTC. Its translation: CASSWGGLNEQFF.

This clonotype was recorded at least ten times. V gene TRBV6-2 or TRBV6-3 combines with J gene TRBJ2-1; 9 bases match TRBD1. The CDR3 extends over 15 amino acids. CDR1 is MNHEY, CDR2 SVGEGT, per germline. V trimming: 5 bases; J trimming: 8 bases; junction bases outside the gene matches: 10. The CDR3 DNA reads as TGTGCCAGCAGTCCGGGGACAGGGCCTTCGGATGAGCAGTTCTTC. Residues: CASSPGTGPSDEQFF.

The table lists this clonotype with many counts. The rearrangement links TRBV6-2 or TRBV6-3 to TRBJ2-3; 7 bases are shared with TRBD1. The CDR3 has 15 residues. V shed 7 bases, J shed 2 bases, and the junction held 9 bases outside the gene matches. Germline CDR1 is MNHEY and CDR2 is SVGEGT. The CDR3 is CASISYRGDTDTQYF. CDR3 sequence (DNA): TGTGCCAGCATATCCTACAGGGGCGACACAGATACGCAGTATTTT.

This clonotype was seen many times. The rearrangement joins TRBV4-2 to TRBJ2-7; the D gene is possibly TRBD1 (6 bases). Germline CDR1 is LGHNA and CDR2 is YNFKEQ. Trimming left V 3 bases short and J 3 bases short, with 12 bases between. The CDR3 loop spans 14 amino acids. The CDR3 bases are TGTGCCAGCAGCCACAGGGACACATTCTACGAGCAGTACTTC. Translating it yields CASSHRDTFYEQYF.

This clonotype has a count of ten or more. J is TRBJ2-3 and V is TRBV4-3; 8 bases align to TRBD2. Looked up from germline, CDR1 is LGHNA and CDR2 is YSLEER. V gave up 1 base and J gave up 6 bases; unmatched junction bases: 12. The CDR3 loop spans 17 amino acids. CDR3 in amino acids: CASSQVAGGFSADTQYF. CDR3 coding DNA: TGCGCCAGCAGCCAAGTCGCGGGGGGATTTAGTGCGGATACGCAGTATTTT.

This clonotype was picked up many times. The chain uses TRBV5-1 and TRBJ2-5, with 8 bases lining up with TRBD2. V lost 4 bases to trimming and J lost 2 bases; unmatched junction nucleotides: 10. The length of the CDR3 is 16 residues. Germline V gives CDR1 SGHRS, CDR2 YFSETQ. The CDR3 region is CASSADAGGDQETQYF. The DNA for the CDR3 is TGCGCCAGCAGCGCGGACGCGGGGGGTGATCAAGAGACCCAGTACTTC. The full variable domain, completed using reference TRBV5-1 and TRBJ2-5, is KAGVTQTPRYLIKTRGQQVTLSCSPISGHRSVSWYQQTPGQGLQFLFEYFSETQRNKGNFPGRFSGRQFSNSRSEMNVSTLELGDSALYLCASSADAGGDQETQYFGPGTRLLVL.

This clonotype was seen at least ten times. This chain connects TRBV5-1 to TRBJ1-1, with 7 bases fitting TRBD1. The ends lost 5 bases at V and 3 bases at J; junction bases unmatched: 10. CDR3 length equals 15 residues. Germline CDR1 and CDR2: SGHRS and YFSETQ. The CDR3 here is CASRGGTARDTEAFF. The CDR3 DNA is TGCGCCAGCAGGGGGGGGACAGCCCGGGACACTGAAGCTTTCTTT.

This clonotype has a count of ten or more. The CDR3 reads CASSLVFRGAGTDTQYF. DNA of the CDR3: TGTGCCAGCAGCTTAGTTTTCCGGGGGGCCGGCACAGATACGCAGTATTTT. V is TRBV7-9 and J is TRBJ2-3; possibly TRBD2 for D (7 bases). V was shortened by 1 base and J by 1 base, with 15 bases between the two germline ends. Germline assignment: CDR1 SEHNR and CDR2 FQNEAQ (reference sequence). The CDR3 extends over 17 amino acids.

The chain carries TRBV10-3 and TRBJ1-1; D not certain. The CDR3 is made up of 13 amino acids. Germline V lookup: CDR1 ENHRY, CDR2 SYGVKD. Trimming pared 10 bases from V and 4 bases from J, leaving 16 bases between. The CDR3 is CATMLGLGTEAFF. Written as DNA, the CDR3 is TGTGCCACCATGTTAGGCCTGGGCACTGAAGCTTTCTTT.

This clonotype was observed at least ten times. The chain uses TRBV5-1 and TRBJ2-3; tentative D call: TRBD1 (6 bases). The CDR3 covers 16 residues. V gave up 4 bases and J gave up 5 bases, with 20 bases separating them. Germline CDR1 and CDR2: SGHRS and YFSETQ. The CDR3 loop is CASSEGDKTWGDTQYF. CDR3 nucleotides: TGCGCCAGCAGCGAGGGGGACAAAACCTGGGGAGATACGCAGTATTTT.

The table lists this clonotype with many counts. The J gene is TRBJ1-1, the V gene TRBV7-8; D gene uncertain. The germline gives CDR1 SGHVS, CDR2 FQNEAQ. Between the trimmed V and J ends, which lost 1 base and 1 base, there was a span of 7 bases. CDR3 length: 14 amino acids. The DNA of the CDR3 is TGTGCCAGCAGCTTAGTGTTGGGGAACACTGAAGCTTTCTTT. Its translation is CASSLVLGNTEAFF.

At least ten counts were recorded for this clonotype. The J gene is TRBJ2-5, the V gene TRBV19, with D possibly being TRBD1 (6 bases). V was clipped by 8 bases and J by 5 bases, with 15 bases between them. This CDR3 region has 13 residues. The germline gives CDR1 LNHDA, CDR2 SQIVND (reference sequence). CDR3 amino acids: CASSSRGGETQYF. The CDR3 DNA reads TGTGCCAGTTCTAGCAGGGGCGGCGAGACCCAGTACTTC.

This clonotype was seen ten or more times. The rearrangement links TRBV6-2 or TRBV6-3 to TRBJ2-1; D unresolved. The CDR3 loop spans 14 amino acids. The germline V gene has CDR1 MNHEY and CDR2 SVGEGT. V was trimmed by 2 bases and J by 4 bases, leaving 9 bases between them. The CDR3 DNA reads TGTGCCAGCAGTTACCCGCCGCTTTACAATGAGCAGTTCTTC. Residues: CASSYPPLYNEQFF.

This clonotype was seen a handful of times. The rearrangement links TRBV27 to TRBJ2-5; no clear D gene. V lost 1 base to trimming and J lost 2 bases, with 11 bases between them. Looked up from germline, CDR1 is MNHEY and CDR2 is SMNVEV (reference sequence). This CDR3 contains 15 residues. The CDR3 here is CASSLYLTTQETQYF. The CDR3 nucleotides read TGTGCCAGCAGTTTATACTTGACAACACAAGAGACCCAGTACTTC.

In its sample, this clonotype was seen many times. The chain recombines TRBV19 with TRBJ1-1; D unclear. CDR1 is LNHDA, CDR2 SQIVND, per germline (reference sequence). The CDR3 has 11 amino acids. With 5 bases removed from V and 6 bases from J, the gap between germline ends came to 7 bases. The CDR3 DNA reads TGTGCCAGTAGTCTCTTGGCTGAAGCTTTCTTT. Amino acid sequence: CASSLLAEAFF.

By share, this clonotype counts as medium-sized. The CDR3 sequence is CASSLDSALDIQYF. The CDR3 DNA follows: TGTGCCAGCAGCTTAGACAGTGCTCTAGACATTCAGTACTTC. The rearrangement links TRBV5-6 to TRBJ2-4; perhaps TRBD1 as D (5 bases). Trimming took 2 bases from V and 8 from J, leaving 14 bases between them. Germline CDR1 is SGHDT and CDR2 is YYEEEE. The CDR3 consists of 14 residues.

In its sample, this clonotype was seen many times. The chain carries TRBV6-2 or TRBV6-3 and TRBJ2-5, with 8 nucleotides matching TRBD1. Losses at the gene ends were 6 bases for V and 2 bases for J; bases not matched to a gene: 2. The CDR3 runs 13 residues. Looked up from germline, CDR1 is MNHEY and CDR2 is SVGEGT. CDR3 in amino acids: CASRDRAQETQYF. Here the CDR3 DNA reads TGTGCCAGCAGGGACAGGGCACAAGAGACCCAGTACTTC.

This clonotype was observed many times. V and J are TRBV12-3 or TRBV12-4 and TRBJ2-3; 10 positions agree with TRBD2. The junction had 1 base not matched to a gene; V was cut back by 3 bases and J by 1 base. This CDR3 contains 15 residues. This chain's CDR3 is CASSFGTSGTDTQYF. CDR3 nucleotide sequence: TGTGCCAGCAGTTTTGGGACTAGCGGCACAGATACGCAGTATTTT.

This clonotype was found many times. This sequence joins TRBV28 and TRBJ1-1; D gene unclear. The CDR3 sequence is 11 residues long. CDR1 is MDHEN, CDR2 SYDVKM, per germline. The ends were cut back, 7 bases at V and 3 bases at J, with 6 bases in the middle. CDR3 protein: CASTMYTEAFF. The CDR3 DNA reads TGTGCCAGCACCATGTACACTGAAGCTTTCTTT.

This clonotype has ten or more counts. This sequence joins TRBV20-1 and TRBJ2-5, with 9 bases matching TRBD2. With 1 base clipped from V and 5 bases from J, the junction kept 17 bases outside the gene matches. Germline CDR1 reads DFQATT; CDR2 reads SNEGSKA (reference sequence). The CDR3 has 18 amino acids. The CDR3 bases are TGCAGTGCTAGAGCCGCTGCGCCCCTGCGGGGGGGCCGCGAGACCCAGTACTTC. Protein sequence: CSARAAAPLRGGRETQYF.

This clonotype was seen repeatedly, ten times or more. Written as DNA, the CDR3 is TGTGCCAGCAGTTCTCCGGGGACAGGGGGAACTGAAGCTTTCTTT. Protein product: CASSSPGTGGTEAFF. The V and J genes are TRBV28 and TRBJ1-1; 11 nucleotides line up with TRBD1. From germline, CDR1 is MDHEN and CDR2 SYDVKM. V lost 4 bases to trimming and J lost 5 bases; unmatched junction nucleotides: 6. The CDR3 sequence is 15 residues long. The full variable domain, with the rest looked up from reference TRBV28 and TRBJ1-1, is DVKVTQSSRYLVKRTGEKVFLECVQDMDHENMFWYRQDPGLGLRLIYFSYDVKMKEKGDIPEGYSVSREKKERFSLILESASTNQTSMYLCASSSPGTGGTEAFFGQGTRLTVV.

This clonotype was found many times. The V and J genes are TRBV5-6 and TRBJ1-2, with 8 bases lining up with TRBD1. The CDR3 has 15 amino acids. Trimming cost V 6 bases and J 6 bases; bases outside gene matches: 13. From germline, CDR1 is SGHDT and CDR2 YYEEEE. CDR3 amino acids: CASTRSGPGGHGYTF. Written as DNA, the CDR3 is TGTGCCAGCACCAGAAGCGGGCCAGGGGGCCATGGCTACACCTTC.

The sample holds many counts of this clonotype. The V and J genes are TRBV6-1 and TRBJ2-7, with TRBD1 identical over 7 bases. Germline V CDR1 and CDR2: MNHNS, SASEGT. This CDR3 spans 12 amino acids. J lost 4 bases, V lost 8 bases, and 5 bases had no gene match. DNA of the CDR3: TGTGCCAGCGGTGCCAGGGGGTACGAGCAGTACTTC. This sequence encodes CASGARGYEQYF.

This clonotype appeared many times. In nucleotides, the CDR3 is TGCGCCAGCAGCCCCATCCCAGCCAAAAACATTCAGTACTTC. Its translation: CASSPIPAKNIQYF. The chain recombines TRBV5-1 with TRBJ2-4, with D hard to call. The CDR3 runs to 14 residues. Germline CDR1 reads SGHRS; CDR2 reads YFSETQ. V dropped 4 bases and J dropped 0 bases, with 8 bases sitting between them.

The sample holds many counts of this clonotype. The gene calls are TRBV7-8 and TRBJ1-5; D uncertain. Germline assignment: CDR1 SGHVS and CDR2 FQNEAQ. CDR3 size: 14 residues. V lost 4 bases to trimming and J lost 4 bases, with 11 bases between them. As DNA, the CDR3 is TGTGCCAGCAGCTGGGGAGGCTCTAATCAGCCCCAGCATTTT. Amino acids: CASSWGGSNQPQHF.

This clonotype turned up a few times. J is TRBJ2-3 and V is TRBV20-1; D may be TRBD1 (5 bases). The germline gives CDR1 DFQATT, CDR2 SNEGSKA (reference sequence). The V end was cut by 2 bases, the J end by 4 bases, with 10 bases between. The CDR3 sequence is 13 residues long. This CDR3 reads CSARMWGSDTQYF. CDR3 sequence (DNA): TGCAGTGCTAGAATGTGGGGCTCAGATACGCAGTATTTT.

In this sample, this clonotype turned up many times. The chain links TRBV6-5 to TRBJ1-5, with D maybe TRBD1 (5 bases). The CDR3 has 17 residues. Germline values: CDR1 MNHEY, CDR2 SVGAGI. Trimming removed 2 bases from V and 3 bases from J, with 17 bases in between. The DNA for the CDR3 is TGTGCCAGCAGTTACCGGGGCGTTTGGGGTATCAATCAGCCCCAGCATTTT. Its translation is CASSYRGVWGINQPQHF.